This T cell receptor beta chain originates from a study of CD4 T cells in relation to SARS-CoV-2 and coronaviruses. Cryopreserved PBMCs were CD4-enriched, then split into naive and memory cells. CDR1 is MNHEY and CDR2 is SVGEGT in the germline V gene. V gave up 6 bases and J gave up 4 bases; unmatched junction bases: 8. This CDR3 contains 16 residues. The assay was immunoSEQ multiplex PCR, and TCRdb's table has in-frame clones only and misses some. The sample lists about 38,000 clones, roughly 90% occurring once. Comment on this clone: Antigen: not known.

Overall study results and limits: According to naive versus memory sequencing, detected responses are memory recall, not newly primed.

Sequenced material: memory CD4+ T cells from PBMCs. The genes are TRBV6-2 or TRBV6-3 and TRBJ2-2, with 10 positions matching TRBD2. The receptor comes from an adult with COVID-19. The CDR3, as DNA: TGTGCCAGCAGACCTAGCGGGGGCCGGGGCACCGGGGAGCTGTTTTTT. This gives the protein CASRPSGGRGTGELFF.